This T cell receptor beta chain appears in the sequencing data of a study of regulatory T cells in long-lasting Graves disease. Arm-PCR with iRepertoire HTBI primers amplified the CDR3 regions for these TCR beta libraries. TCRdb itself ran the multiplex PCR reads through MiXCR, one entry per CDR3 protein. The sample has around 500,000 distinct CDR3 sequences, 15% to 20% seen once. In this sample, this clonotype turned up many times. This CDR3 spans 11 amino acids. The germline CDR1 and CDR2 sequences are GTSNPN and SVGIG (reference sequence). Trimming removed 3 bases from V and 7 bases from J, with 6 bases in between. Time point given: newly diagnosed GD, antithyroid drugs for less than 3 months. The TCR library was prepared using RNA isolated from PBMCs. Xi'an, China, was home to the endocrinology department that provided patients. These data are also associated with another study on T cells in Graves' hyperthyroidism and ophthalmopathy. That source reports: The study enrolled patients aged 18 to 65 with newly diagnosed hyperthyroidism of under 2 months' duration.

The sequence was obtained from a woman aged 35 to 59 with Graves disease. The input for sequencing was peripheral blood mononuclear cells (PBMCs), taken at new diagnosis, from a patient treated with antithyroid drugs. V is TRBV30 and J is TRBJ1-4, with unresolved D. The CDR3 coding sequence is TGTGCCTGGAGAGGGTTTGAAAAACTGTTTTTT. Translating gives CAWRGFEKLFF.